This is a list of T cell receptor beta chains from one sample in a study of T-cell memory formation after mild COVID-19. MiXCR, applied by TCRdb to the 5' RACE reads, yields one record per CDR3 protein. The data hold about 410,000 distinct CDR3 sequences, with about a quarter observed a single time. The material sequenced was PBMCs or a T cell subset sorted from them (not recorded which). The receptors were sampled from an adult woman who had mild COVID-19 (a few samples of this study predate the infection). Cell type and time point are not known. Each CDR3 is given with its conserved first and last residue.

j_call,v_call,cdr3_length,cdr3_aa
TRBJ1-5,TRBV24-1,14,CATSDPNSHQPQHF
TRBJ1-6,TRBV29-1,15,CSVGETGTENSPLHF
TRBJ2-1,TRBV13,16,CASSFRTSGRNNEQFF
TRBJ2-5,TRBV12-3/TRBV12-4,12,CASSFGLETQYF
TRBJ2-7,TRBV6-5,17,CASSYSGSGAVFVEQYF
TRBJ2-3,TRBV24-1,17,CATSDWGWEGRTDTQYF
TRBJ1-6,TRBV19,14,CASSPGTAGSPLHF
TRBJ2-1,TRBV19,16,CASTPYLAGVGNEQFF
TRBJ1-2,TRBV5-5,14,CASSLETFNYGYTF
TRBJ1-1,TRBV5-1,13,CASWGGSDTEAFF
TRBJ2-1,TRBV9,16,CASSVTSGGSYNEQFF
TRBJ2-2,TRBV5-1,12,CASSFEAGELFF
TRBJ2-7,TRBV7-2,19,CASSISGSSGRGRSYEQYF
TRBJ1-4,TRBV3-1,15,CASSQASPSNEKLFF
TRBJ2-3,TRBV21-1,15,CASSKASGSTDTQYF
TRBJ1-5,TRBV6-5,16,CASSARGGGSNQPQHF
TRBJ1-2,TRBV7-9,17,CASSFAGTGKSNYGYTF
TRBJ1-2,TRBV24-1,18,CATSDSAQVGGRSYGYTF
TRBJ1-2,TRBV12-3/TRBV12-4,11,CASSYYYGYTF
TRBJ2-3,TRBV5-6,15,CASSLGLAVTDTQYF
TRBJ1-5,TRBV7-6,13,CASSLGHEQPQHF
TRBJ2-3,TRBV15,13,CATSQGGADTQYF
TRBJ2-7,TRBV6-4,18,CASSENLQTYCFSYEQYF
TRBJ2-7,TRBV20-1,13,CSARSGQGDEQYF
TRBJ2-2,TRBV2,15,CASSTTDRAQRELFF
TRBJ2-7,TRBV4-1,15,CASSQHHTDSYEQYF
TRBJ2-3,TRBV6-5,18,CASSDASDSDWGTDTQYF
TRBJ2-7,TRBV4-1,14,CASSPLGEVGEQYF
TRBJ2-2,TRBV7-3,16,CASSTQLAGDTGELFF
TRBJ2-7,TRBV12-3/TRBV12-4,14,CASSSMIAGGEQYF
TRBJ1-1,TRBV7-9,12,CASSLRDTEAFF
TRBJ2-1,TRBV2,13,CASRKDWGNEQFF
TRBJ2-2,TRBV24-1,12,CAGGPNTGELFF
TRBJ2-3,TRBV9,17,CASSVAPGNRNTDTQYF
TRBJ1-1,TRBV9,13,CASSVHDNTEAFF
TRBJ1-6,TRBV20-1,14,CSAKPGQNNSPLHF
TRBJ2-7,TRBV5-6,15,CASTLAGLAVTEQYF
TRBJ1-1,TRBV5-6,16,CASTPSLGGHRTEAFF
TRBJ2-2,TRBV6-5,16,CASRSIGGANTGELFF
TRBJ1-5,TRBV12-3/TRBV12-4,16,CASSLDGPLYNQPQHF
TRBJ2-7,TRBV19,15,CASSAVDRGSYEQYF
TRBJ2-3,TRBV6-2/TRBV6-3,16,CASSYIQGGGTDTQYF
TRBJ2-7,TRBV7-9,15,CASSLEGTSIDEQYF
TRBJ2-1,TRBV24-1,15,CATSDGLSSYNEQFF
TRBJ1-2,TRBV4-1,15,CASSQGAGVNYGYTF
TRBJ2-7,TRBV4-1,16,CASSHAATDPSYEQYF
TRBJ2-1,TRBV9,13,CASSVWDYNEQFF
TRBJ2-3,TRBV18,13,CASSQGQWDTQYF
TRBJ2-7,TRBV10-3,14,CAISGGGSSYEQYF
TRBJ2-1,TRBV6-5,16,CASSYMTGGPYNEQFF
TRBJ2-7,TRBV10-3,14,CAISESGGSYEQYF
TRBJ1-4,TRBV9,17,CASSAYGGEVMGEKLFF